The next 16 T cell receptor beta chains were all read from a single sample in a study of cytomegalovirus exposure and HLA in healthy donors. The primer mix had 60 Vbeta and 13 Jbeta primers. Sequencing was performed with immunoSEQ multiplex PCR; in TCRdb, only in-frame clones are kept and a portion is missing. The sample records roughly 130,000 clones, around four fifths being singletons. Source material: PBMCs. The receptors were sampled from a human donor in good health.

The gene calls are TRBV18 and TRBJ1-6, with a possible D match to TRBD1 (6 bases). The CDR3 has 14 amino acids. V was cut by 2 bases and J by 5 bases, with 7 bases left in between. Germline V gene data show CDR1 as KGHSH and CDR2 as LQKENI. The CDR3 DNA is TGTGCCAGCTCACCAACAGGGAATAATTCACCCCTCCACTTT. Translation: CASSPTGNNSPLHF.

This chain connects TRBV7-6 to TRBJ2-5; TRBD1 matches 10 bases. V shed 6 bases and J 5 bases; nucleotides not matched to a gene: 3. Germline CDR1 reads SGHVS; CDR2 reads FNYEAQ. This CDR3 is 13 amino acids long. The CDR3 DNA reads TGTGCCAGCAGGGGACAGGGGAAGGAGACCCAGTACTTC. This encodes CASRGQGKETQYF.

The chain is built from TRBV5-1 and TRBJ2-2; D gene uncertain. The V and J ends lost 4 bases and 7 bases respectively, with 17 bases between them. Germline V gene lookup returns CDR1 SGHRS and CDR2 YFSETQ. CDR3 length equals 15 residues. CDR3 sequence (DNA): TGCGCCAGCAGCGATGAGTTGGGCCATTACGGGGAGCTGTTTTTT. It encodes CASSDELGHYGELFF.

As DNA, the CDR3 is TGCGCCAGCAGCCAAGGGACAGGGGATGTAGCGGGGACATACAATGAGCAGTTCTTC. This translates into CASSQGTGDVAGTYNEQFF. The chain is built from TRBV4-1 and TRBJ2-1, with D perhaps TRBD1 (9 bases). Germline CDR1 MGHRA, CDR2 YSYEKL. The CDR3 is made up of 19 amino acids. V was pared by 1 base and J by 4 bases, with 23 bases between.

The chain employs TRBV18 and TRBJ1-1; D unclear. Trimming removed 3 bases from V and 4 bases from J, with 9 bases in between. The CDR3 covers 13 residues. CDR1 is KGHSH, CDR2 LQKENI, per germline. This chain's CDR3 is CASSPERLTEAFF. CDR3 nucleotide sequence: TGTGCCAGCTCACCCGAGCGGCTCACTGAAGCTTTCTTT.

The CDR3 here is CASSSPRGAGNTIYF. DNA for the CDR3: TGTGCCAGCAGTTCCCCCCGGGGGGCTGGAAACACCATATATTTT. The gene calls are TRBV6-5 and TRBJ1-3; tentative D call: TRBD1 (5 bases). Germline values: CDR1 MNHEY, CDR2 SVGAGI. The CDR3 has 15 amino acids. V was trimmed by 4 bases and J by 2 bases, leaving 12 bases between them.

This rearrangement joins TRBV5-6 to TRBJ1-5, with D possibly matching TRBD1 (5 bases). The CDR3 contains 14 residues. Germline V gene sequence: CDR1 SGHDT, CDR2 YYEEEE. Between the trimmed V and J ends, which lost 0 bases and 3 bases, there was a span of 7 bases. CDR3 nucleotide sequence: TGTGCCAGCAGCTTGGAGGGGTTCAATCAGCCCCAGCATTTT. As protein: CASSLEGFNQPQHF.

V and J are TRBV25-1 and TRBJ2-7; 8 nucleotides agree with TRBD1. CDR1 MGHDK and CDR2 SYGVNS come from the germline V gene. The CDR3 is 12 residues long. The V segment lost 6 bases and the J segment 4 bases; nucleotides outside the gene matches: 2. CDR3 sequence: CASSDRGYEQYF. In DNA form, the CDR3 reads TGTGCCAGCAGCGACAGGGGTTACGAGCAGTACTTC.

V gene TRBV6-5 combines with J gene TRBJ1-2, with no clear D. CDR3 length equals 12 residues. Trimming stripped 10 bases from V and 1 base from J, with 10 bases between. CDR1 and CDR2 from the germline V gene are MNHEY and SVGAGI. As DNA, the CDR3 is TGTGCCACCACCCGGGGTAACTATGGCTACACCTTC. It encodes CATTRGNYGYTF.

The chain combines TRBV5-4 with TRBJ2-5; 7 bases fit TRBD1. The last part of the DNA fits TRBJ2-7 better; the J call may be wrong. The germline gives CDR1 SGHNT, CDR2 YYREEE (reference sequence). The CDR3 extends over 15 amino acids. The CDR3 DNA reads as TGTGCCAGCAGCTTGGGCCCAGGGGGTACGTACGAGCAGTACTTC. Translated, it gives CASSLGPGGTYEQYF.

The chain's CDR3 is CASRGHSSYNSPLHF. CDR3 bases: TGTGCCAGCAGGGGCCATAGCTCCTATAATTCACCCCTCCACTTT. V usage is TRBV28 and J usage is TRBJ1-6; D is unclear. The CDR3 runs 15 residues. The V and J ends lost 6 bases and 0 bases respectively, with 9 bases between them. Germline CDR1 and CDR2: MDHEN and SYDVKM.

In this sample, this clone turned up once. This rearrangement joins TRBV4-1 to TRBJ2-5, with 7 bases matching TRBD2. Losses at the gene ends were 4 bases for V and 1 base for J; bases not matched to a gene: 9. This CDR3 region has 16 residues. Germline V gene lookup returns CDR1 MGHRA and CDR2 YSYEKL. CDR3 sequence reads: CASSRGAGPPQETQYF. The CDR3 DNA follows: TGCGCCAGCAGCCGAGGAGCGGGGCCCCCCCAAGAGACCCAGTACTTC.

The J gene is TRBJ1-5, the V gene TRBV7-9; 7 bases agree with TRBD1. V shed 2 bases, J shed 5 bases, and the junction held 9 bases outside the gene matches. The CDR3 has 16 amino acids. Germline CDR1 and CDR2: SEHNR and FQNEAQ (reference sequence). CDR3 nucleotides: TGTGCCAGCAGCTTATTCGCGGGACAGTTGGATCAGCCCCAGCATTTT. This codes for CASSLFAGQLDQPQHF.

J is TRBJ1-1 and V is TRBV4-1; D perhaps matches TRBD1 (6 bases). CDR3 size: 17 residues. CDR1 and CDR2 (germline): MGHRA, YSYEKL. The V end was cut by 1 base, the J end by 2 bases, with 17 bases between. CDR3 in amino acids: CASSQAAFTGINTEAFF. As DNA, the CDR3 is TGCGCCAGCAGCCAAGCCGCCTTCACAGGGATAAACACTGAAGCTTTCTTT.

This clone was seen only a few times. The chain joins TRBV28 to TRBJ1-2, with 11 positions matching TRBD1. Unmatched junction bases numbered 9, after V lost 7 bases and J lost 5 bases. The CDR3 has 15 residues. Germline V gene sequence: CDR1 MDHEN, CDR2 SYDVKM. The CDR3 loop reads CASIRGTGGLYGYTF. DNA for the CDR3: TGTGCCAGCATCCGCGGGACAGGGGGTTTATATGGCTACACCTTC.

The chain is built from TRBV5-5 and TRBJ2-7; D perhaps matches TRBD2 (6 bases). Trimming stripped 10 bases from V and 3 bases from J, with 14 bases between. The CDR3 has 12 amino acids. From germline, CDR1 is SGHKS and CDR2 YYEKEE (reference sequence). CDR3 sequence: CAQGAGLYEQYF. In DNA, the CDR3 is TGTGCCCAGGGAGCGGGTCTCTACGAGCAGTACTTC.